These T cell receptor beta chains were read from a single sample in a study of OX40 agonist ivuxolimab in advanced cancers. Libraries were prepared by immunoSEQ multiplex PCR; TCRdb keeps only in-frame clonotypes and omits some of them. Of approximately 40,000 clones in the sample, roughly 82% were seen once. The source material was CD4+ or CD8+ T cells sorted from blood, sampled in a trial of the OX40 agonist ivuxolimab. The receptor set was obtained from an adult with an advanced solid tumor such as melanoma, head and neck, liver or kidney cancer. The CDR3 runs from the conserved cysteine through the conserved F or W. Each record gives: V gene, D gene, J gene, clone size, CDR3 DNA, CDR3 protein. The D gene is left open where the match is weak. Not every row has a clone size; where given, it reads once, few, many or a size class.

>TRBV18|TRBD1|TRBJ2-1|-
TGTGCCAGCTCGCGGACAGGGGGCAATGAGCAGTTCTTC
CASSRTGGNEQFF
>TRBV12-5|-|TRBJ1-1|-
TGTGCTAGTGGTTTAACCTACATGGGAGGAGCCCGAGGGGCTTTCTTT
CASGLTYMGGARGAFF
>TRBV19|-|TRBJ1-5|-
TGTGCCAGTAGTCCGACAGGATCTTATCAGCCCCAGCATTTT
CASSPTGSYQPQHF
>TRBV7-9|-|TRBJ1-1|-
TGTGCCAGCAGCCCGGACGGATTCAGGACCGCCACTGAAGCTTTCTTT
CASSPDGFRTATEAFF
>TRBV6-5|-|TRBJ2-5|-
TGTGCCAGCAGTACCCGGGAAGGGGGGGAGACCCAGTACTTC
CASSTREGGETQYF
>TRBV29-1|TRBD1|TRBJ1-2|-
TGCAGCGTTGAAGGCAGGGGGCAAGGCTACACCTTC
CSVEGRGQGYTF
>TRBV5-4|-|TRBJ1-1|-
TGTGCCAGCAGCTTGGAGCAAGGCACGAACACTGAAGCTTTCTTT
CASSLEQGTNTEAFF
>TRBV19|TRBD1|TRBJ1-2|-
TGTGCCAGTAGTACGCGGACAGGGATTGGCTACACCTTC
CASSTRTGIGYTF
>TRBV6-1|-|TRBJ1-5|-
TGTGCCAGCAGTTTTTCTGACAGGAGCAATCAGCCCCAGCATTTT
CASSFSDRSNQPQHF
>TRBV27|-|TRBJ2-7|-
TGTGCCAGCAGTTTCGGGGGTAGCTCCTACGAGCAGTACTTC
CASSFGGSSYEQYF
>TRBV6-1|-|TRBJ1-3|-
TGTGCCAGCACCAAGGCGAGAAGCTCTGGAAACACCATATATTTT
CASTKARSSGNTIYF
>TRBV29-1|TRBD2|TRBJ2-5|hyperexpanded
TGCAGCGTTGAATCCATAGCGGGAGTCTCAGAGACCCAGTACTTC
CSVESIAGVSETQYF
>TRBV13|-|TRBJ1-1|-
TGTGCCAGCAGATTACCCCTGAACACTGAAGCTTTCTTT
CASRLPLNTEAFF
>TRBV7-2|TRBD1|TRBJ2-7|-
TGTGCCAGCAGCTCCCACAGGGGGGTTTACGAGCAGTACTTC
CASSSHRGVYEQYF
>TRBV9|-|TRBJ1-1|once
TGTGCCAGCAGCCAGGGGTTTAACACTGAAGCTTTCTTT
CASSQGFNTEAFF
>TRBV25-1|-|TRBJ1-6|-
TGTGCCAGCAGTGAATATGCACGAAGGGATTATTCACCCCTCCACTTT
CASSEYARRDYSPLHF
>TRBV2|-|TRBJ1-3|-
TGTGCCAGCAGCCAGGACTCTGGAAACACCATATATTTT
CASSQDSGNTIYF